Presented here are 28 T cell receptor beta chains from one specimen sequenced in a study of cytomegalovirus exposure and HLA in healthy donors. With 60 Vbeta and 13 Jbeta primers, the PCR was carried out. Method: immunoSEQ multiplex PCR; TCRdb's copy keeps in-frame clones and lacks some. This sample has fewer than 200,000 clones, with 65% to 85% found just once. The sample consisted of PBMCs. The receptors derive from a woman in her forties or fifties in good health and CMV-seropositive.

The J gene is TRBJ1-1, the V gene TRBV11-3, with 7 positions matching TRBD1. V dropped 5 bases and J dropped 1; count of bases not matched to a gene: 1. Germline-derived CDR1 and CDR2 are SGHNT and YENEEA. This CDR3 is 13 amino acids long. For the CDR3, the DNA is TGTGCCAGCAGCCGGGACAGGAACACTGAAGCTTTCTTT. Protein: CASSRDRNTEAFF. Full variable domain (remainder filled in from reference TRBV11-3 and TRBJ1-1): EAGVVQSPRYKIIEKKQPVAFWCNPISGHNTLYWYLQNLGQGPELLIRYENEEAVDDSQLPKDRFSAERLKGVDSTLKIQPAELGDSAVYLCASSRDRNTEAFFGQGTRLTVV.

The J gene is TRBJ1-2, the V gene TRBV5-4; a possible D gene is TRBD1 (6 bases). CDR3 size: 15 residues. Between the trimmed V and J ends, which lost 0 bases and 6 bases, there was a span of 15 bases. CDR1 and CDR2 from the germline V gene are SGHNT and YYREEE (reference sequence). The CDR3 coding sequence is TGTGCCAGCAGCTTGGGTCTACAGGGACGGGATGGCTACACCTTC. Translating gives CASSLGLQGRDGYTF.

The chain links TRBV5-1 to TRBJ1-1; D remains unclear. From germline, CDR1 is SGHRS and CDR2 YFSETQ. The CDR3 has 12 residues. Trimming left V 4 bases short and J 5 bases short, with 9 bases between. This CDR3 reads CASSNTETEAFF. The CDR3 DNA reads TGCGCCAGCAGCAACACAGAAACTGAAGCTTTCTTT.

The chain uses TRBV7-9 and TRBJ1-1; D unresolved. Germline CDR1 reads SEHNR; CDR2 reads FQNEAQ (reference sequence). The germline V and J ends were trimmed by 3 bases and 6 bases, with 8 bases remaining between them. This CDR3 comprises 12 residues. The CDR3 loop is CASSLSTPEAFF. The CDR3 DNA reads TGTGCCAGCAGCTTGAGTACCCCTGAAGCTTTCTTT.

The gene calls are TRBV11-2 and TRBJ2-2; D uncertain. This CDR3 is 15 amino acids long. The germline V gene encodes CDR1 SGHAT and CDR2 FQNNGV. V was pared by 0 bases and J by 1 base, with 6 bases between. CDR3 residues: CASSLEPENTGELFF. CDR3 in DNA: TGTGCCAGCAGCTTAGAACCAGAGAACACCGGGGAGCTGTTTTTT.

This clone was seen many times. This chain links TRBV4-1 with TRBJ2-3, with D perhaps matching TRBD1 (5 bases). Germline V gives CDR1 MGHRA, CDR2 YSYEKL. Trimming stripped 7 bases from V and 5 bases from J, with 13 bases between. CDR3 size: 13 residues. CDR3 region: CASTPIQGDTQYF. In nucleotides, the CDR3 is TGCGCCAGCACCCCGATCCAGGGAGATACGCAGTATTTT.

The gene calls are TRBV18 and TRBJ2-1, with unresolved D. CDR3 length: 16 residues. Between the trimmed V and J ends, which lost 3 bases and 8 bases, there was a span of 20 bases. The germline V gene encodes CDR1 KGHSH and CDR2 LQKENI. CDR3: CASSPSMGPLIYEQFF. DNA of the CDR3: TGTGCCAGCTCACCTTCAATGGGCCCCCTAATCTATGAGCAGTTCTTC.

As regards this clone: At one boundary the junction diverges from the germline segment, which might be a read error. V and J are TRBV30 and TRBJ2-1, with 11 bases identical to TRBD1. There are 11 residues in the CDR3. CDR1 is GTSNPN and CDR2 is SVGIG in the germline V gene (reference sequence). CDR3 DNA sequence: TGTGCCTGGAGCAACCGGGACAGGGGGGTCTTC. Translation gives CAWSNRDRGVF.

The chain recombines TRBV25-1 with TRBJ1-1; TRBD1 agrees at 8 bases. Germline CDR1 reads MGHDK; CDR2 reads SYGVNS. The CDR3 length is 15 residues. Trimming removed 8 bases from V and 2 bases from J; junction bases left unmatched: 10. The CDR3 bases are TGTGCCAGCGGGGGTCGGGGGACAGGTAACACTGAAGCTTTCTTT. Residues: CASGGRGTGNTEAFF.

The chain joins TRBV20-1 to TRBJ1-4; tentative D call: TRBD1 (5 bases). Germline-derived CDR1 and CDR2 are DFQATT and SNEGSKA (reference sequence). CDR3 size: 11 residues. V shed 6 bases and J shed 8 bases, with 10 bases lying between them. CDR3 sequence: CSAGRGEKLFF. The CDR3 DNA reads TGCAGTGCGGGCCGGGGGGAAAAACTGTTTTTT.

The CDR3 spells CASSEQKNTEAFF. CDR3 bases: TGTGCCAGCAGTGAACAGAAGAACACTGAAGCTTTCTTT. The chain recombines TRBV6-1 with TRBJ1-1; D is ambiguous. The germline V and J ends were trimmed by 2 bases and 1 base, with 5 bases remaining between them. The CDR3 consists of 13 residues. The germline V gene has CDR1 MNHNS and CDR2 SASEGT.

V is TRBV6-5 and J is TRBJ2-1; D possibly corresponds to TRBD1 (6 bases). Trimming removed 4 bases from V and 0 bases from J, with 10 bases in between. The germline V gene encodes CDR1 MNHEY and CDR2 SVGAGI. The CDR3 sequence is 15 residues long. DNA for the CDR3: TGTGCCAGCAGTTCAGGGGAGAGCTCCTACAATGAGCAGTTCTTC. Its translation: CASSSGESSYNEQFF.

The chain recombines TRBV5-4 with TRBJ1-2, with a possible D match to TRBD1 (5 bases). The V end was cut by 6 bases, the J end by 2 bases, with 14 bases between. The germline gives CDR1 SGHNT, CDR2 YYREEE (reference sequence). This CDR3 comprises 14 residues. CDR3 DNA sequence: TGTGCCAGCACCTCCCCTGACAGAAACTATGGCTACACCTTC. Translating it yields CASTSPDRNYGYTF.

J is TRBJ2-2 and V is TRBV5-1; D ambiguous. There are 14 residues in the CDR3. Germline V gene sequence: CDR1 SGHRS, CDR2 YFSETQ. V shed 0 bases and J shed 1 base, with 4 bases lying between them. The CDR3 loop reads CASSLGLNTGELFF. In nucleotides, the CDR3 is TGCGCCAGCAGCTTGGGACTGAACACCGGGGAGCTGTTTTTT.

The rearrangement joins TRBV13 to TRBJ2-5; 10 positions agree with TRBD2. Trimming at V came to 1 base and at J to 5 bases, leaving 7 bases not matched to a gene. The germline V gene has CDR1 PRHDT and CDR2 FYEKMQ (reference sequence). The CDR3 length is 16 residues. The CDR3 bases are TGTGCCAGCAGCTTAGATGCTAGCGGGGGTATGGAGACCCAGTACTTC. This gives the protein CASSLDASGGMETQYF.

The V and J genes are TRBV19 and TRBJ1-1; no clear D. The V end lost 4 bases, the J end lost 7 bases, and 13 bases lay between the germline ends. The germline gives CDR1 LNHDA, CDR2 SQIVND (reference sequence). CDR3 size: 13 residues. The CDR3 loop reads CASSSRGIGEAFF. Here the CDR3 DNA reads TGTGCCAGTAGTAGTCGGGGAATTGGTGAAGCTTTCTTT.

The chain employs TRBV7-9 and TRBJ2-1, with a tentative D call TRBD1 (6 bases). Germline V gene data show CDR1 as SEHNR and CDR2 as FQNEAQ (reference sequence). V shed 5 bases and J shed 3 bases, with 14 bases lying between them. There are 15 residues in the CDR3. This CDR3 is CASSPGDSSYNEQFF. The CDR3 nucleotides are TGTGCCAGCAGCCCAGGGGATAGCAGCTACAATGAGCAGTTCTTC.

The chain combines TRBV7-9 with TRBJ2-5, with 9 nucleotides matching TRBD2. In germline, CDR1 is SEHNR, CDR2 FQNEAQ (reference sequence). The CDR3 length is 14 residues. V gave up 3 bases and J gave up 7 bases; unmatched junction bases: 6. Written as DNA, the CDR3 is TGTGCCAGCAGCTTCGGCGGGGGGGGCCTGACCCAGTACTTC. Its translation: CASSFGGGGLTQYF.

This clone was seen more than once but under ten times. The chain carries TRBV5-6 and TRBJ1-1; 7 nucleotides align to TRBD1. CDR3 length equals 13 residues. CDR1 and CDR2 from the germline V gene are SGHDT and YYEEEE. Trimming cost V 1 base and J 6 bases; bases outside gene matches: 3. The CDR3 loop is CASSLLGGSEAFF. Here the CDR3 DNA reads TGTGCCAGCAGCTTGCTAGGGGGCTCTGAAGCTTTCTTT.

In its sample, this clone was seen a few times. This chain uses TRBV4-1 with TRBJ1-1; D perhaps matches TRBD1 (5 bases). The CDR3 extends over 17 amino acids. Germline lookup yields CDR1 MGHRA and CDR2 YSYEKL. V dropped 5 bases and J dropped 0 bases, with 19 bases sitting between them. The CDR3 sequence is CASSSYGGKGMNTEAFF. The CDR3 DNA reads as TGCGCCAGCAGCTCCTACGGCGGGAAGGGGATGAACACTGAAGCTTTCTTT.

The rearrangement joins TRBV2 to TRBJ1-1, with TRBD1 identical over 7 bases. The CDR3 is 15 residues long. Germline V lookup: CDR1 SNHLY, CDR2 FYNNEI. J lost 1 base, V lost 5 bases, and 7 bases had no gene match. CDR3 region: CASSYQGVENTEAFF. The DNA of the CDR3 is TGTGCCAGCAGTTATCAGGGGGTCGAGAACACTGAAGCTTTCTTT.

The chain links TRBV11-2 to TRBJ2-2; D might be TRBD2 (5 bases). Looked up from germline, CDR1 is SGHAT and CDR2 is FQNNGV. CDR3 length equals 14 residues. The germline V and J ends were trimmed by 2 bases and 5 bases, with 9 bases remaining between them. The CDR3 DNA follows: TGTGCCAGCAGCTTATACTCGGGGACCGGGGAGCTGTTTTTT. Translated: CASSLYSGTGELFF.

The J gene is TRBJ1-4, the V gene TRBV6-6, with D perhaps matching TRBD1 (6 bases). V shed 7 bases and J shed 8 bases, with 23 bases lying between them. Per germline, CDR1 MNHNY and CDR2 SVGAGI (reference sequence). There are 16 residues in the CDR3. The CDR3 DNA follows: TGTGCCAGCAACCCACAAGGGGAGGGGGGGGAGGAAAAACTGTTTTTT. This gives the protein CASNPQGEGGEEKLFF.

This chain joins TRBV4-1 and TRBJ1-4, with D maybe TRBD1 (5 bases). The CDR3 has 15 amino acids. CDR1 and CDR2 from the germline V gene are MGHRA and YSYEKL. Deletions cut 1 base from V and 5 bases from J, with 11 bases between. As DNA, the CDR3 is TGCGCCAGCAGCCAAGCGCCAGGGTCCAATGAAAAACTGTTTTTT. Its protein product is CASSQAPGSNEKLFF.

Details on this clone: The junction departs from the called germline gene at one end, perhaps through a read error. The chain joins TRBV20-1 to TRBJ1-2, with D possibly matching TRBD1 (6 bases). This CDR3 region has 11 residues. CDR1 and CDR2 from the germline V gene are DFQATT and SNEGSKA (reference sequence). The CDR3 is CSARTEQGQRF. The CDR3 nucleotides are TGCAGTGCTAGAACAGAACAGGGTCAACGATTC.

This chain joins TRBV13 and TRBJ2-6; no reliable D call. The length of the CDR3 is 15 residues. Germline V lookup: CDR1 PRHDT, CDR2 FYEKMQ (reference sequence). With 7 bases removed from V and 1 base from J, the gap between germline ends came to 11 bases. The CDR3 reads CASTSVRSGANVLTF. Here the CDR3 DNA reads TGTGCCAGCACCTCAGTCCGTTCTGGGGCCAACGTCCTGACTTTC.

The chain links TRBV5-1 to TRBJ2-7, with no clear D. The CDR3 sequence is 15 residues long. Trimming pared 0 bases from V and 2 bases from J, leaving 12 bases between. The germline gives CDR1 SGHRS, CDR2 YFSETQ. For the CDR3, the DNA is TGCGCCAGCAGCTTGGGTGTCGGTCTAACCTACGAGCAGTACTTC. Translated: CASSLGVGLTYEQYF.

This clone turned up a few times. The J gene is TRBJ2-3, the V gene TRBV19; the D gene is possibly TRBD1 (5 bases). Trimming removed 3 bases from V and 0 bases from J, with 10 bases in between. The CDR3 sequence is 15 residues long. Germline lookup yields CDR1 LNHDA and CDR2 SQIVND (reference sequence). The CDR3 nucleotides read TGTGCCAGTAGTATGACAGTCCTTAGCACAGATACGCAGTATTTT. Its protein product is CASSMTVLSTDTQYF. The whole variable domain, remainder taken from reference TRBV19 and TRBJ2-3, is DGGITQSPKYLFRKEGQNVTLSCEQNLNHDAMYWYRQDPGQGLRLIYYSQIVNDFQKGDIAEGYSVSREKKESFPLTVTSAQKNPTAFYLCASSMTVLSTDTQYFGPGTRLTVL.